Presented here are 25 T cell receptor beta chains from one specimen sequenced in a study of T cell clusters in autoimmune cytopenias. Multiplex touch-down PCR amplified TRB using TRB-A and TRB-B pools in one tube. Using the multiplex PCR reads, TCRdb records one entry per CDR3 protein without DNA. The sample totals about 480 distinct CDR3 sequences. About 37,500 genome equivalents of blood DNA were amplified for TRB. The specimen was peripheral blood. Every receptor here comes from a human donor with an autoimmune cytopenia or autoimmune hepatitis (not recorded which).

CDR3 sequence: CASSEGLGSSYEQYF. The gene calls are TRBV25-1 and TRBJ2-7. The CDR3 length is 15 residues. The germline gives CDR1 MGHDK, CDR2 SYGVNS.

This clonotype ranks as medium-sized in terms of frequency. J is TRBJ2-1 and V is TRBV24-1; TCRdb's assignment of TRBD2 cannot be checked, as there is no DNA. The V gene's germline CDR1 is KGHDR and CDR2 SFDVKD. The CDR3 contains 17 residues. The CDR3 loop is CATSGRSGRVLYNEQFF.

Measured by frequency, this clonotype is medium-sized. The chain couples TRBV7-2 to TRBJ2-1. The CDR3 is 12 amino acids. The germline CDR1 and CDR2 sequences are SGHTA and FQGNSA. The CDR3 here is CASSLDGVEQFF.

Its frequency marks this clonotype as large (0.1 to 1%). The rearrangement links TRBV5-4 to TRBJ1-4; the TRBD1 assignment by TCRdb is unverifiable without DNA. Looked up from germline, CDR1 is SGHNT and CDR2 is YYREEE (reference sequence). There are 15 residues in the CDR3. The CDR3 is CASSSSGAGGEKLFF.

This clonotype registers large by frequency. V and J are TRBV11-3 and TRBJ2-7; TCRdb lists TRBD1, though no DNA is available to test this call. This CDR3 contains 19 residues. Germline CDR1 is SGHNT and CDR2 is YENEEA. This CDR3 is CASSLVGERIAAKAYEQYF.

In terms of frequency, this clonotype is large. The chain is built from TRBV15 and TRBJ2-7; TCRdb's D call of TRBD1 is untestable without DNA. The CDR3 is made up of 15 amino acids. Germline V gene lookup returns CDR1 LNHNV and CDR2 YYDKDF (reference sequence). CDR3 loop: CATSRIDRGGAEQYF.

This clonotype ranks as medium-sized in terms of frequency. The CDR3 loop is CASSYRGTISSNQPQHF. The rearrangement links TRBV6-6 to TRBJ1-5; TCRdb's D gene call, TRBD1, goes unchecked for lack of DNA. Germline CDR1 MNHNY, CDR2 SVGAGI (reference sequence). CDR3 length equals 17 residues.

The chain combines TRBV6-2 or TRBV6-3 with TRBJ2-7; the D gene TCRdb calls, TRBD1, cannot be checked with no DNA. This CDR3 has 14 residues. Germline CDR1 and CDR2: MNHEY and SVGEGT. CDR3 loop: CASRRQGAAYEQYF.

V and J are TRBV7-9 and TRBJ2-2; TCRdb's D gene call, TRBD1, goes unchecked for lack of DNA. Germline values: CDR1 SEHNR, CDR2 FQNEAQ (reference sequence). The CDR3 covers 15 residues. The CDR3 reads CASTYGTVNTGELFF. The variable domain in full, completed from reference TRBV7-9 and TRBJ2-2, reads DTGVSQNPRHKITKRGQNVTFRCDPISEHNRLYWYRQTLGQGPEFLTYFQNEAQLEKSRLLSDRFSAERPKGSFSTLEIQRTEQGDSAMYLCASTYGTVNTGELFFGEGSRLTVL.

According to its frequency, this clonotype is medium-sized. This sequence joins TRBV6-2 or TRBV6-3 and TRBJ1-5; the TRBD1 assignment by TCRdb is unverifiable without DNA. The CDR3 is made up of 20 amino acids. Germline CDR1 MNHEY, CDR2 SVGEGT. The CDR3 region is CASSYYKWTGEAYSNQPQHF.

The CDR3 sequence is CAWSVGQGYEQYF. The chain is built from TRBV30 and TRBJ2-7; the D call of TRBD1 rests on TCRdb alone, since no DNA is present to check it. This CDR3 comprises 13 residues. Per the germline V gene, CDR1 is GTSNPN and CDR2 is SVGIG (reference sequence).

The J gene is TRBJ1-6, the V gene TRBV20-1. The CDR3 consists of 14 residues. The germline gives CDR1 DFQATT, CDR2 SNEGSKA (reference sequence). This chain's CDR3 is CSAEGYSYNSPLHF.

This sequence joins TRBV5-1 and TRBJ2-5; TCRdb's D gene call, TRBD2, goes unchecked for lack of DNA. CDR3 size: 15 residues. CDR1 is SGHRS and CDR2 is YFSETQ in the germline V gene. The CDR3 spells CASREAGSLQGTQYF.

Frequency places this clonotype as medium-sized. V and J are TRBV10-3 and TRBJ2-7; there is no DNA to check the TCRdb D call of TRBD2. The germline gives CDR1 ENHRY, CDR2 SYGVKD. CDR3 length equals 14 residues. The CDR3 protein is CAVGETSGTDEQYF.

Considering frequency, this clonotype is medium-sized. The chain combines TRBV5-6 with TRBJ2-3; TCRdb reports TRBD1, a call that lacks DNA to check it against. Germline loops: CDR1 SGHDT, CDR2 YYEEEE. CDR3 size: 15 residues. The chain's CDR3 is CASTPLGTASDTQYF.

This chain connects TRBV28 to TRBJ2-1; the TCRdb D gene call, TRBD2, has no DNA to confirm it. The CDR3 spans 15 residues. The V gene's germline CDR1 is MDHEN and CDR2 SYDVKM. The CDR3: CASSYYPSGGDEQFF.

This rearrangement joins TRBV7-9 to TRBJ1-4; checking the TCRdb D call of TRBD1 is not possible without DNA. There are 14 residues in the CDR3. CDR1 and CDR2 from the germline V gene are SEHNR and FQNEAQ (reference sequence). Here the CDR3 reads CASSLGQHNEKLFF.

This clonotype shows up as medium-sized by frequency. This chain joins TRBV18 and TRBJ1-1; TCRdb outputs TRBD1, but without DNA this stays unchecked. The CDR3 sequence is 17 residues long. Germline-derived CDR1 and CDR2 are KGHSH and LQKENI. CDR3: CASSPGDRVRGNTEAFF. The variable domain in full, with the rest retrieved from reference TRBV18 and TRBJ1-1, is NAGVMQNPRHLVRRRGQEARLRCSPMKGHSHVYWYRQLPEEGLKFMVYLQKENIIDESGMPKERFSAEFPKEGPSILRIQQVVRGDSAAYFCASSPGDRVRGNTEAFFGQGTRLTVV.

This clonotype registers medium-sized (0.01 to 0.1%) by frequency. The chain uses TRBV6-6 and TRBJ2-4; checking the TCRdb D call of TRBD1 is not possible without DNA. Looked up from germline, CDR1 is MNHNY and CDR2 is SVGAGI (reference sequence). CDR3 size: 14 residues. The CDR3 loop is CASSEGQGLNIQYF.

The chain employs TRBV20-1 and TRBJ1-5; absent DNA, TCRdb's TRBD1 call cannot be checked. The CDR3 sequence is 14 residues long. The V gene's germline CDR1 is DFQATT and CDR2 SNEGSKA (reference sequence). This chain's CDR3 is CSARGGLSNQPQHF.

Measured by frequency, this clonotype is medium-sized (0.01 to 0.1%). The chain is built from TRBV6-2 or TRBV6-3 and TRBJ1-1; no DNA is available, so the TRBD1 call from TCRdb remains unchecked. Germline loops: CDR1 MNHEY, CDR2 SVGEGT. CDR3 length: 16 amino acids. CDR3 residues: CASSPGQGQRRPQAFF.

The rearrangement joins TRBV20-1 to TRBJ2-4; lacking DNA, the TRBD1 call made by TCRdb goes unchecked. The CDR3 length is 14 residues. Germline CDR1 reads DFQATT; CDR2 reads SNEGSKA (reference sequence). CDR3 protein: CSTWGASSKNIQYF.

This rearrangement joins TRBV5-6 to TRBJ2-7; TCRdb's assignment of TRBD1 cannot be checked, as there is no DNA. The CDR3 is made up of 15 amino acids. The V gene's germline CDR1 is SGHDT and CDR2 YYEEEE. CDR3 protein: CASSSSRRGLYEQYF.

This clonotype is called medium-sized (0.01 to 0.1%) based on its frequency. The chain uses TRBV7-9 and TRBJ2-7; absent DNA, TCRdb's TRBD1 call cannot be checked. Germline V CDR1 and CDR2: SEHNR, FQNEAQ (reference sequence). This CDR3 spans 15 amino acids. CDR3: CASSLKGGSSYEQYF.

The chain couples TRBV7-2 to TRBJ2-3; no DNA is available, so the TRBD2 call from TCRdb remains unchecked. Looked up from germline, CDR1 is SGHTA and CDR2 is FQGNSA. This CDR3 contains 18 residues. The CDR3 sequence: CASSLGLAGGKTTDTQYF.